The next 11 T cell receptor beta chains were all read from a single sample in a study of OX40 agonist ivuxolimab in advanced cancers. Here immunoSEQ multiplex PCR was the method, and the copy in TCRdb shows in-frame clones only, minus some. The sample lists 15,000 to 20,000 clones; around 81% were seen once. This sample comprised CD4+ or CD8+ T cells sorted from blood, obtained in a trial of the OX40 agonist ivuxolimab. The receptors were sampled from an adult with an advanced solid tumor such as melanoma, head and neck, liver or kidney cancer.

This chain joins TRBV27 and TRBJ2-7; D not certain. The CDR3 consists of 14 residues. Germline values: CDR1 MNHEY, CDR2 SMNVEV (reference sequence). V was shortened by 5 bases and J by 2 bases, with 13 bases between the two germline ends. This CDR3 is CASSLGHSTYEQYF. The CDR3 region has the DNA TGTGCCAGCAGTCTAGGTCACAGCACCTACGAGCAGTACTTC.

The DNA for the CDR3 is TGTGCCAGTACCGGTGACAGGGTGGGGAGAGCCCAGCATTTT. Its translation is CASTGDRVGRAQHF. This rearrangement joins TRBV19 to TRBJ1-5, with 7 nucleotides matching TRBD1. Losses at the gene ends were 7 bases for V and 11 bases for J; bases not matched to a gene: 14. The CDR3 totals 14 residues. CDR1 and CDR2 (germline): LNHDA, SQIVND (reference sequence).

This clone was seen only a few times. The genes are TRBV18 and TRBJ2-7; D gene unclear. The CDR3 sequence is 12 residues long. Deletions cut 1 base from V and 3 bases from J, with 4 bases between. Germline V gene lookup returns CDR1 KGHSH and CDR2 LQKENI. In DNA, the CDR3 is TGTGCCAGCTCACCACGTCTCTACGAGCAGTACTTC. This encodes CASSPRLYEQYF.

The chain links TRBV7-3 to TRBJ2-1; maybe TRBD1 (5 bases). V shed 4 bases and J shed 12 bases, with 13 bases lying between them. The CDR3 extends over 12 amino acids. The germline V gene has CDR1 SGHTA and CDR2 FQGTGA. CDR3 sequence reads: CASSSTGSGQFF. As DNA, the CDR3 is TGTGCCAGCAGCTCTACAGGATCTGGGCAGTTCTTC. The variable domain in full, completed from reference TRBV7-3 and TRBJ2-1, reads GAGVSQTPSNKVTEKGKYVELRCDPISGHTALYWYRQSLGQGPEFLIYFQGTGAADDSGLPNDRFFAVRPEGSVSTLKIQRTERGDSAVYLCASSSTGSGQFFGPGTRLTVL.

The rearrangement uses TRBV5-1 and TRBJ2-6, with 10 bases identical to TRBD1. J gave up 1 base and V 0 bases, and 1 base lay outside the gene matches. From germline, CDR1 is SGHRS and CDR2 YFSETQ. The CDR3 is 17 residues long. The CDR3 sequence: CASSLAGQGSGANVLTF. CDR3 bases: TGCGCCAGCAGCTTGGCGGGACAGGGGTCTGGGGCCAACGTCCTGACTTTC.

The chain couples TRBV27 to TRBJ2-7; 7 bases map to TRBD2. This CDR3 is built from 14 residues. CDR1 is MNHEY, CDR2 SMNVEV, per germline (reference sequence). V was pared by 3 bases and J by 1 base, with 3 bases of the junction left unmatched. CDR3 in DNA: TGTGCCAGCAGTTTCCTAGCGGTATCCTACGAGCAGTACTTC. As protein: CASSFLAVSYEQYF.

The chain combines TRBV25-1 with TRBJ2-7, with 9 bases aligning to TRBD1. In germline, CDR1 is MGHDK, CDR2 SYGVNS. Trimming removed 5 bases from V and 2 bases from J; junction bases left unmatched: 7. The CDR3 runs to 15 residues. The CDR3 DNA sequence: TGTGCCAGCAGTAAAGCCGGGACAGGGCCCTACGAGCAGTACTTC. This encodes CASSKAGTGPYEQYF.

The V call is TRBV7-9, the J call TRBJ2-3, with no clear D. Germline CDR1 SEHNR, CDR2 FQNEAQ (reference sequence). Trimming removed 5 bases at V and 6 bases at J, with 6 bases between. This CDR3 has 11 residues. CDR3 coding DNA: TGTGCCAGCAGCGGGTCGGATACGCAGTATTTT. Translation: CASSGSDTQYF.

The chain is built from TRBV30 and TRBJ1-4; D unclear. Germline values: CDR1 GTSNPN, CDR2 SVGIG (reference sequence). V was cut by 0 bases and J by 6 bases, with 17 bases left in between. This CDR3 is 16 amino acids long. The CDR3 sequence is CAWSVGRSGFDEKLFF. The CDR3 DNA reads as TGTGCCTGGAGTGTTGGCCGCTCGGGTTTTGATGAAAAACTGTTTTTT.

The chain joins TRBV7-3 to TRBJ2-5; no clear D. The CDR3 loop spans 13 amino acids. V lost 4 bases and J lost 5, with 11 bases in between. From germline, CDR1 is SGHTA and CDR2 FQGTGA. CDR3 sequence reads: CASSSDPRETQYF. CDR3 bases: TGTGCCAGCAGCTCGGACCCTAGGGAGACCCAGTACTTC.

The chain carries TRBV7-9 and TRBJ2-1; 7 bases match TRBD1. The CDR3 consists of 13 residues. The germline CDR1 and CDR2 sequences are SEHNR and FQNEAQ (reference sequence). V lost 6 bases, J lost 6 bases, and 5 bases stayed unmatched. CDR3 loop: CASSPDRVNEQFF. The CDR3 bases are TGTGCCAGCAGTCCCGACAGGGTCAATGAGCAGTTCTTC.